A selection of T cell receptor beta chains follows, all from one sample in a study of blood T cell repertoires in COVID-19. Sequenced by immunoSEQ multiplex PCR; TCRdb stores in-frame clones only, minus some. This sample has around 470,000 clones, with about 88% found just once. Sequencing was carried out using peripheral blood. These receptors originate from a man between 18 and 29 years old with COVID-19, enrolled during active disease. Each CDR3 is given with its conserved first and last residue. A D gene is named only where the DNA matches it firmly. Where a row states a size, it is once, few, many or the class of an expanded clone; other rows omit it.

D	size	V	J	CDR3	DNA
TRBD1	NA	TRBV3-1/TRBV3-2	TRBJ2-1	CASSQRDRGLEQFF	TGTGCCAGCAGCCAAAGGGACAGGGGCTTGGAGCAGTTCTTC
NA	NA	TRBV4-1	TRBJ2-3	CASSQDLWAGSTDTQYF	TGCGCCAGCAGCCAAGATCTTTGGGCGGGTTCCACAGATACGCAGTATTTT
NA	NA	TRBV5-1	TRBJ1-2	CASSLVLPPGYYGYTF	TGCGCCAGCAGCTTAGTTCTCCCCCCAGGGTACTATGGCTACACCTTC
NA	NA	TRBV4-2	TRBJ2-3	CASSQTSGSTDTQYF	TGTGCCAGCAGCCAAACAAGCGGGAGCACAGATACGCAGTATTTT
TRBD1	NA	TRBV5-1	TRBJ1-2	CASSLGQGGGYTF	TGCGCCAGCAGCTTGGGACAGGGCGGTGGCTACACCTTC
TRBD1	NA	TRBV18	TRBJ1-1	CASSLTTGIFAEAFF	TGTGCCAGCTCACTTACGACAGGGATATTTGCTGAAGCTTTCTTT
TRBD2	once	TRBV11-2	TRBJ2-7	CASSSSGSYEQYF	TGTGCCAGCAGCTCTAGCGGGAGTTACGAGCAGTACTTC
NA	NA	TRBV18	TRBJ2-1	CASSSQFTGHNEQFF	TGTGCCAGCTCATCCCAATTTACAGGGCACAATGAGCAGTTCTTC
TRBD2	NA	TRBV5-1	TRBJ2-3	CASSLGTSSSSSTDTQYF	TGCGCCAGCAGCTTGGGGACTAGTTCCAGTTCTAGCACAGATACGCAGTATTTT
TRBD1	NA	TRBV6-5	TRBJ1-6	CATYRGPNSPLHF	TGTGCCACCTACAGGGGGCCTAATTCACCCCTCCACTTT
TRBD1	NA	TRBV18	TRBJ1-2	CASSPQVFAPSERTGDGYTF	TGTGCCAGCTCACCACAGGTTTTTGCCCCTTCCGAGCGGACAGGGGACGGCTACACCTTC
NA	NA	TRBV11-2	TRBJ2-3	CASSLNLAGSTDTQYF	TGTGCCAGCAGCTTAAACCTTGCGGGATCCACAGATACGCAGTATTTT
TRBD1	NA	TRBV29-1	TRBJ1-3	CSVTQTGRRGDTIYF	TGCAGCGTTACCCAGACAGGGAGAAGAGGAGACACCATATATTTT
TRBD2	NA	TRBV5-1	TRBJ2-3	CASSLSGGTDTQYF	TGCGCCAGCAGCTTGAGCGGGGGCACAGATACGCAGTATTTT
TRBD2	NA	TRBV2	TRBJ2-3	CASSRTSGGGTDTQYF	TGTGCCAGCAGTCGGACTAGCGGGGGGGGCACAGATACGCAGTATTTT
TRBD2	NA	TRBV3-1/TRBV3-2	TRBJ2-6	CASSQARTSGIGANVLTF	TGTGCCAGCAGCCAGGCGCGGACTAGCGGGATTGGGGCCAACGTCCTGACTTTC
TRBD1	NA	TRBV15	TRBJ1-6	CATSRVGPTGASYNSPLHF	TGTGCCACCAGCAGAGTGGGACCGACAGGGGCTAGCTATAATTCACCCCTCCACTTT
NA	once	TRBV11-2	TRBJ2-5	CASSLGGGGWETQYF	TGTGCCAGCAGCTTAGGTGGGGGGGGCTGGGAGACCCAGTACTTC
NA	NA	TRBV5-1	TRBJ2-7	CASSHRSGEQYF	TGCGCCAGCAGCCACCGGTCGGGGGAGCAGTACTTC
NA	NA	TRBV5-1	TRBJ2-5	CASSRTEETQYF	TGCGCCAGCAGCCGGACAGAAGAGACCCAGTACTTC
NA	once	TRBV6-6	TRBJ1-5	CASHGIANQPQHF	TGTGCCAGCCACGGGATTGCAAATCAGCCCCAGCATTTT
TRBD1	NA	TRBV5-4	TRBJ1-1	CASASFQGQGQSSF	TGTGCCAGCGCCTCTTTCCAGGGACAGGGACAATCCTCCTTT
TRBD1	NA	TRBV24-1	TRBJ1-5	CAHPGGGISNQPQHF	TGTGCCCACCCAGGAGGGGGCATTAGCAATCAGCCCCAGCATTTT
TRBD1	NA	TRBV27	TRBJ1-2	CASGPGDRGNYGYTF	TGTGCCAGCGGGCCCGGGGACAGAGGAAACTATGGCTACACCTTC
NA	NA	TRBV15	TRBJ2-5	CATSRDSRGETQYF	TGTGCCACCAGCAGGGACAGTCGAGGGGAGACCCAGTACTTC
NA	NA	TRBV7-8	TRBJ2-7	CASSLPAGMGEQYF	TGTGCCAGCAGCCTACCCGCGGGAATGGGGGAGCAGTACTTC
NA	NA	TRBV6-1	TRBJ1-1	CASSEKGATEAFF	TGTGCCAGCAGTGAGAAAGGGGCCACTGAAGCTTTCTTT
NA	NA	TRBV7-2	TRBJ1-6	CASSLATGSVNSPLHF	TGTGCCAGCAGCTTAGCCACAGGGTCGGTTAATTCACCCCTCCACTTT
NA	NA	TRBV11-3	TRBJ2-6	CASSLDQGFSGANVLTF	TGTGCCAGCAGCTTAGATCAGGGATTCTCTGGGGCCAACGTCCTGACTTTC
NA	NA	TRBV20-1	TRBJ2-1	CSASSAGNNEQFF	TGCAGTGCTAGTTCGGCGGGAAACAATGAGCAGTTCTTC
TRBD2	NA	TRBV11-3	TRBJ2-5	CASSNRDYEETQYF	TGTGCCAGCAGCAACCGGGACTATGAAGAGACCCAGTACTTC
TRBD2	NA	TRBV19	TRBJ2-7	CASSSGGLGYEQYF	TGTGCCAGTAGTAGCGGGGGACTTGGGTACGAGCAGTACTTC